A single sample is the source of the 11 T cell receptor beta chains below, sequenced in a study of shared clonotypes between healthy human individuals. Using immunoSEQ multiplex PCR, the repertoire was profiled, and TCRdb retains in-frame clones only, with some absent. In the table there are about 470,000 clones, 75% to 85% of which are singletons. What was sequenced was PBMCs. The receptors were gathered from a woman aged 40 to 50 in good health. Some clones in this sample may be carry-over from other donors' samples.

There are many counts of this clone. The CDR3 sequence is CASSPEGGDSGYTF. The CDR3 DNA reads as TGTGCCAGCTCACCCGAGGGAGGGGATTCTGGCTACACCTTC. The chain uses TRBV18 and TRBJ1-2; D possibly corresponds to TRBD1 (5 bases). CDR1 is KGHSH and CDR2 is LQKENI in the germline V gene. CDR3 length equals 14 residues. Trimming took off 3 bases at V and 7 bases at J, with 15 bases between the two ends. The whole variable domain, filled in from reference TRBV18 and TRBJ1-2, reads NAGVMQNPRHLVRRRGQEARLRCSPMKGHSHVYWYRQLPEEGLKFMVYLQKENIIDESGMPKERFSAEFPKEGPSILRIQQVVRGDSAAYFCASSPEGGDSGYTFGSGTRLTVV.

This clone showed up just once. The chain couples TRBV7-9 to TRBJ2-5; no clear D gene. The V gene lost 1 base and the J gene lost 5 bases, with 14 bases spanning the gap. The germline V gene encodes CDR1 SEHNR and CDR2 FQNEAQ (reference sequence). There are 15 residues in the CDR3. The CDR3 region has the DNA TGTGCCAGCAGCTTAGGAGCTACCTCCACTGAGACCCAGTACTTC. It translates to CASSLGATSTETQYF.

The J gene is TRBJ1-4, the V gene TRBV27; no definite D call. CDR3 length equals 12 residues. CDR1 is MNHEY, CDR2 SMNVEV, per germline (reference sequence). V was cut by 7 bases and J by 5 bases, with 8 bases left in between. DNA for the CDR3: TGTGCCAGCATTCGGGCGAATGAAAAACTGTTTTTT. It codes for CASIRANEKLFF.

With respect to this clone: This may be a read error: a much more frequent sequence differs by one nucleotide. This same CDR3 is encoded by further DNA sequences in the sample. This chain joins TRBV5-4 and TRBJ2-3; TRBD2 matches 10 bases. This CDR3 contains 16 residues. Germline assignment: CDR1 SGHNT and CDR2 YYREEE (reference sequence). Losses at the gene ends were 0 bases for V and 1 base for J; bases not matched to a gene: 2. DNA of the CDR3: TGTGCCAGCAGCTTGGGGCTAGCGGGAGGCACAGATACGCAGTATTTT. Protein sequence: CASSLGLAGGTDTQYF. The complete variable domain, with remaining parts taken from reference TRBV5-4 and TRBJ2-3, reads ETGVTQSPTHLIKTRGQQVTLRCSSQSGHNTVSWYQQALGQGPQFIFQYYREEENGRGNFPPRFSGLQFPNYSSELNVNALELDDSALYLCASSLGLAGGTDTQYFGPGTRLTVL.

The chain has TRBV7-8 and TRBJ2-7; possible D gene TRBD2, 5 bases. In germline, CDR1 is SGHVS, CDR2 FQNEAQ. Trimming pared 2 bases from V and 4 bases from J, leaving 12 bases between. The CDR3 covers 14 residues. The CDR3 bases are TGTGCCAGCAGCTTAAACGGACTCCGATACGAGCAGTACTTC. It encodes CASSLNGLRYEQYF.

The CDR3 reads CASSLSFWRSPTDTQYF. In nucleotides, the CDR3 is TGTGCCAGCAGTTTATCGTTCTGGAGGTCCCCCACAGATACGCAGTATTTT. This rearrangement joins TRBV27 to TRBJ2-3; TRBD2 might be the D (5 bases). The V end lost 0 bases, the J end lost 2 bases, and 15 bases lay between the germline ends. CDR3 length: 17 amino acids. Germline CDR1 and CDR2: MNHEY and SMNVEV (reference sequence).

The chain uses TRBV5-1 and TRBJ1-5; D uncertain. Germline V gene data show CDR1 as SGHRS and CDR2 as YFSETQ. The CDR3 runs 16 residues. Trimming took off 1 base at V and 0 bases at J, with 11 bases between the two ends. CDR3 protein: CASSLRQLNSNQPQHF. CDR3 sequence (DNA): TGCGCCAGCAGCTTGCGACAATTAAATAGCAATCAGCCCCAGCATTTT.

The chain employs TRBV5-5 and TRBJ2-3, with TRBD2 matching 10 bases. The CDR3 loop spans 16 amino acids. V dropped 0 bases and J dropped 4; count of bases not matched to a gene: 5. Germline CDR1 SGHKS, CDR2 YYEKEE (reference sequence). CDR3 region: CASSLGASGSADTQYF. CDR3 nucleotides: TGTGCCAGCAGCTTGGGGGCTAGCGGGAGTGCAGATACGCAGTATTTT.

This sequence joins TRBV7-9 and TRBJ1-4; D is perhaps TRBD1 (6 bases). The CDR3 totals 11 residues. Germline-derived CDR1 and CDR2 are SEHNR and FQNEAQ (reference sequence). V lost 5 bases, J lost 17 bases, and 15 bases lay in between. The CDR3 here is CASSHPEGVFF. The DNA of the CDR3 is TGTGCCAGCAGCCATCCAGAGGGGGTTTTTTTT.

As concerns this clone: Other DNA sequences from this sample encode an identical CDR3 as well. The V gene is TRBV30, the J gene TRBJ1-5; 7 positions match TRBD1. CDR1 and CDR2 from the germline V gene are GTSNPN and SVGIG (reference sequence). This CDR3 comprises 13 residues. The junction had 6 bases not matched to a gene; V was cut back by 4 bases and J by 6 bases. CDR3 in amino acids: CAWTPGGGQPQHF. The CDR3 region has the DNA TGTGCCTGGACCCCAGGGGGGGGTCAGCCCCAGCATTTT.

In this sample, this clone turned up many times. V usage is TRBV7-2 and J usage is TRBJ2-7, with TRBD2 matching 8 bases. The CDR3 extends over 16 amino acids. V was clipped by 5 bases and J by 2 bases; unmatched bases: 11. Germline V gene lookup returns CDR1 SGHTA and CDR2 FQGNSA. In nucleotides, the CDR3 is TGTGCCAGCAGCCCCCGGGGGGGCGGGAGGACCTACGAGCAGTACTTC. Its translation is CASSPRGGGRTYEQYF.